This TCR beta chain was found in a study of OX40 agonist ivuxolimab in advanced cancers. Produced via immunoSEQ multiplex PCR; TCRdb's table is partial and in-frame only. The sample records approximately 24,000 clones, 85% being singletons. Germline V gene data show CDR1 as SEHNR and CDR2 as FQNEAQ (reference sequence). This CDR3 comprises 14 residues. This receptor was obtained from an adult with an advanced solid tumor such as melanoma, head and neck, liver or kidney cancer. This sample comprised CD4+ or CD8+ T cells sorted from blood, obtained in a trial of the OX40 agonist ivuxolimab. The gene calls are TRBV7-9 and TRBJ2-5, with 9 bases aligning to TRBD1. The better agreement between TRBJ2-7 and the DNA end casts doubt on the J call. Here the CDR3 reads CASSSTGGVYEQYF. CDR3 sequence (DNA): TGTGCCAGCAGCTCGACAGGGGGAGTCTACGAGCAGTACTTC.